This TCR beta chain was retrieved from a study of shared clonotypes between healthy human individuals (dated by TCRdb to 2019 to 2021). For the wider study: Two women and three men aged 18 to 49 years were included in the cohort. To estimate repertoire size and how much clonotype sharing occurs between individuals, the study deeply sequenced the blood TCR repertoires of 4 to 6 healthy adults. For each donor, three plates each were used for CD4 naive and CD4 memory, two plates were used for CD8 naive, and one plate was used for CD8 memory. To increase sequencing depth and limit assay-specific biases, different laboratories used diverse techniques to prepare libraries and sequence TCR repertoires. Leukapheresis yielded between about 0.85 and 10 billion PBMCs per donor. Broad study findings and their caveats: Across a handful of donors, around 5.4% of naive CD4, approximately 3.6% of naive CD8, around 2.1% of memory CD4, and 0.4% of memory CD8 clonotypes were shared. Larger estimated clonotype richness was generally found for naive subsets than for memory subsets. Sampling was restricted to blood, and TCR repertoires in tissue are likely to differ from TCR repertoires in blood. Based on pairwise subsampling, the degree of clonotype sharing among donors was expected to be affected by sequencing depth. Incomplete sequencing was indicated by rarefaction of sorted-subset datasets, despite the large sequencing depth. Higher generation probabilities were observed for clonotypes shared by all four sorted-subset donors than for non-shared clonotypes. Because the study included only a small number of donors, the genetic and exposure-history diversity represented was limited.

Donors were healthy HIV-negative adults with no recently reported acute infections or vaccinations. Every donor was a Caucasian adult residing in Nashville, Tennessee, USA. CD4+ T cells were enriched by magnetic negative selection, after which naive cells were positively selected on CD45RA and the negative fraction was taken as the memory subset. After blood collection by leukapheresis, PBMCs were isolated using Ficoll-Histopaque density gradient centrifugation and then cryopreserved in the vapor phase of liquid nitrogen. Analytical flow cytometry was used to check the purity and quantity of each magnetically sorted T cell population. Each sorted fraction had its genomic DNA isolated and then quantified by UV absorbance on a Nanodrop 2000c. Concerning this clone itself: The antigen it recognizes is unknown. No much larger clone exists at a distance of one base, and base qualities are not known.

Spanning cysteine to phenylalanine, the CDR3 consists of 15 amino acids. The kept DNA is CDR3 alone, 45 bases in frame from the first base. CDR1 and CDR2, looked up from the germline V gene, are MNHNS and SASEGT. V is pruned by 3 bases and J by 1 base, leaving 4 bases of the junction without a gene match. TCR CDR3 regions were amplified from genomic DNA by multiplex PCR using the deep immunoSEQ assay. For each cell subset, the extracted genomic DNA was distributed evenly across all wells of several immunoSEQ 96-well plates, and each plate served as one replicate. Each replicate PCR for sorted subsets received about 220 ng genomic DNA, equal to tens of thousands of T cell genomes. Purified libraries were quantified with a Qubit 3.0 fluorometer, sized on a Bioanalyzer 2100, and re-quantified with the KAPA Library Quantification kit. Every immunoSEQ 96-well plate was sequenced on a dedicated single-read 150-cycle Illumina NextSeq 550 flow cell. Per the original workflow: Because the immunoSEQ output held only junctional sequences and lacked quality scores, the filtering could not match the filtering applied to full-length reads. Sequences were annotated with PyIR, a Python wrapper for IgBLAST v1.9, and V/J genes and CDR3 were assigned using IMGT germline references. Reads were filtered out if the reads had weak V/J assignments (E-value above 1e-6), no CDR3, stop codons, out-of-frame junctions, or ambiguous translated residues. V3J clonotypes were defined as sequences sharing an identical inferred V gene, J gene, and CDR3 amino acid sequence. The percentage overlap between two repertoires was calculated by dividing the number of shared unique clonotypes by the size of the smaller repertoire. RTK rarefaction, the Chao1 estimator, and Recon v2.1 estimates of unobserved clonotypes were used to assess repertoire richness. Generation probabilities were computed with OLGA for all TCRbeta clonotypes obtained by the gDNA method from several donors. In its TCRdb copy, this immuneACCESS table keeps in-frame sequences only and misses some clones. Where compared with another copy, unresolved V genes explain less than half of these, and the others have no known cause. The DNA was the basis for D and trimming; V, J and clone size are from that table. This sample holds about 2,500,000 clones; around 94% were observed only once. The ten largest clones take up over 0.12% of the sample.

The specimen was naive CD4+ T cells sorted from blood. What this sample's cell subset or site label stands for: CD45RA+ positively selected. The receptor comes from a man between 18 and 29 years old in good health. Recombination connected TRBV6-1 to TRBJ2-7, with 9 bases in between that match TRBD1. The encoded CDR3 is CASSELGQGSYEQYF. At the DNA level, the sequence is TGTGCCAGCAGTGAGCTGGGACAGGGATCCTACGAGCAGTACTTC.